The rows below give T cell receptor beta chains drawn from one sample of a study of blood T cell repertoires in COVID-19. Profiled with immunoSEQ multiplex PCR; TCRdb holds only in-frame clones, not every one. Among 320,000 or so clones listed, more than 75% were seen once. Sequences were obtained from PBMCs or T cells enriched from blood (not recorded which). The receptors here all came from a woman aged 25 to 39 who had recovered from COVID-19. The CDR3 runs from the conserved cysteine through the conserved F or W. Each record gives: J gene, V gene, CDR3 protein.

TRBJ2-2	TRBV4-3	CASSQDIAPNTGELFF
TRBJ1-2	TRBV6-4	CASSLERLRNYGYTF
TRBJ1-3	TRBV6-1	CASSEATGTVGNTIYF
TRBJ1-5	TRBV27	CASSPLNRRNQPQHF
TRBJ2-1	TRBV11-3	CASSLESSYNEQFF
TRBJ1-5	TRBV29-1	CSAIDGLGPQHF
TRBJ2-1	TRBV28	CASSLEMAGGVYNEQFF
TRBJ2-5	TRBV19	CASSIFEGLLKTQYF
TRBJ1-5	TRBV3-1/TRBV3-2	CASSRKPVSRRVKQPQHF
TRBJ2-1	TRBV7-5	CVRSVPGSGRRFF
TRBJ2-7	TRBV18	CASSRDSPSYEQYF
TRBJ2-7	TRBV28	CASSLERGFYEQYF
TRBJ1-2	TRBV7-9	CASSSGGYGYTF
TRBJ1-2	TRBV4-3	CASSQGRGGPYGYTF
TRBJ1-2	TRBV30	CAWSGQGSQGYGYTF
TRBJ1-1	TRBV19	CACGRVPEAFF
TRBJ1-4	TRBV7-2	CASSLGTSNEKLFF
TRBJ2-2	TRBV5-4	CASSPTGDNTGELFF
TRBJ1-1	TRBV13	CASSLVINRGAQGNTEAFF
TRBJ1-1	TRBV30	CAWNSGVLNTEAFF
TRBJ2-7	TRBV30	CAWSGGSGGSYAYYEQYF
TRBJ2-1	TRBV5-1	CASSSAQGNEQFF
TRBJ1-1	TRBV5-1	CASSRSGQGGTEAFF
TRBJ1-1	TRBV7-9	CASSRDRGTEAFF
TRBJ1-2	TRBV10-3	CAISEPDLTTDLRGFLGYTF
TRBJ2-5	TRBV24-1	CATSDPGHQETQYF
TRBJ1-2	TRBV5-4	CASSSDPQGPRVGYTF
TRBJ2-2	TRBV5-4	CASSLARLAGFSTGELFF
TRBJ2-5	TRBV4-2	CASSQDRGRGETQYF
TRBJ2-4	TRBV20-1	CSASSVQGPLLIQYF
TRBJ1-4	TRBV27	CASSRTGGHEKLFF
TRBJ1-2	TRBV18	CASSPGAGNYGYTF
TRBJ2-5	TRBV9	CASSVVGQGIGETQYF
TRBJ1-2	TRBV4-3	CASSHTRDRALPNYGYTF
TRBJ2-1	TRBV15	CATSRMPGITYNEQFF
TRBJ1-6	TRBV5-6	CASSPGGLYNSPLHF
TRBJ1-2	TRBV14	CASSRTGGSYGYTF
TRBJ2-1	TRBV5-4	CASSRNPQTSGTHNEQFF
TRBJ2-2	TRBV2	CASSDRTNTGELFF
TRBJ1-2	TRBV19	CASIPTGEGYGYTF
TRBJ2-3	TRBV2	CASSKGQPYYTDTQYF
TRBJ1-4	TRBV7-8	CASSLEVAGSNEKLFF
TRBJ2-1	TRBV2	CASSSRLEGFF
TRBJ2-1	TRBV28	CASSFLGSSYNEQFF
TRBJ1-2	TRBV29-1	CSVGQDYGYTF